This T cell receptor (beta chain) was observed in a study of T cell responses to AZD1222 COVID-19 vaccine (dated by TCRdb to 2020 to 2022). Describing the broader study: TCR sequencing covered roughly 230 trial participants: 200 to 210 given two doses of AZD1222 and 26 given two doses of MenACWY control vaccine. Trial participants were enrolled by age into subgroups of 18-55, 56-69 and 70-plus years, and roughly 160, 29 and 62 TCR-sequenced participants, respectively, were included in these subgroups.

According to the study, the label for this sample's time point signals: about 28 days (+/-7) after the second vaccine dose. AZD1222 recipients whose second dose came at about 4 weeks and those whose second dose came at about 12 weeks were combined into one group, since spike-specific TCR depth and breadth did not differ between the two schedules. Vaccinee samples were obtained from the UK trials COV001 and COV002, which included a single-blind randomized controlled phase 2/3 trial of AZD1222 (ChAdOx1 nCoV-19) in healthy adults. For TCRbeta chain sequencing, PBMC samples from trial participants were taken at day 0 and at day 28 after the second dose. CDR3 length: 13 amino acids, cysteine to phenylalanine. This entry keeps only the CDR3 DNA: 39 bases, framed from base 1. For CDR1 and CDR2, the germline V gene (reference sequence) lists MNHNY and SVGAGI. The junction carries 12 bases between V and J, which are trimmed by 7 bases and 3 bases respectively.

The CDR3 regions of human TCRbeta chains were analyzed by immunosequencing. The study's own analysis went as follows. Repertoire TCRs were checked for matches against a reference library of SARS-CoV-2-specific TCRs that had been generated using the MIRA antigen-specificity platform. Breadth meant the fraction of unique TCRs that were SARS-CoV-2-associated, whereas depth meant the fraction of total T cells that were SARS-CoV-2-associated. Using the MIRA data, each spike-specific TCR was assigned both to the spike region to which the TCR was reactive and to a CD4 or CD8 class. Log10-transformed breadth and depth values were compared by one-way ANOVA with Sidak's multiple comparisons tests. Not all clones reach the TCRdb copy of this immuneACCESS table, which keeps in-frame sequences only. Checked studies attribute under half of the gap to unresolved V genes and leave the rest unexplained. D and trimming come from the DNA, and the V and J calls and clone size come from that table. For this sample there are approximately 270,000 clones; 94% appear just once. The top ten hold around 0.58% of the sample.

Overall study outcomes, separate from this receptor: The vaccine-associated CD4 TCRs covered the entire spike protein, and the dominant responses fell in regions 160-218 and 743-854. Only five to seven AZD1222 recipients were SARS-CoV-2 seropositive at baseline, limiting conclusions about previously exposed vaccinees. After two AZD1222 doses, both the breadth and the depth of spike-specific TCRs were significantly higher than at day 0 and than in MenACWY recipients. In the small 56-69-year group, the increase in depth fell short of significance, most likely because of low power. Participants were mostly white British and included more females than males, and it was suggested by the authors that clonal diversity may have been underestimated. Reportedly, almost half of the unique spike-specific TCRs recognized epitopes lying outside the regions that are mutated in the B.1.351 and B.1.1.7 variants. No day 14 peak-response samples were available, so repertoires were characterized only after the peak T cell response.

For this clone: Its antigen is not yet known. Base qualities are missing; no much larger clone stands one base away.

Sequencing was performed on peripheral blood, taken 28 days after the second AZD1222 dose. The chain links TRBV6-6 with TRBJ2-5, with the D gene call left open. The receptor was isolated from an adult who received the AZD1222 COVID-19 vaccine. For the CDR3, the sequence is CASTSPAKETQYF. The DNA reads TGTGCCAGCACTTCCCCGGCCAAAGAGACCCAGTACTTC.